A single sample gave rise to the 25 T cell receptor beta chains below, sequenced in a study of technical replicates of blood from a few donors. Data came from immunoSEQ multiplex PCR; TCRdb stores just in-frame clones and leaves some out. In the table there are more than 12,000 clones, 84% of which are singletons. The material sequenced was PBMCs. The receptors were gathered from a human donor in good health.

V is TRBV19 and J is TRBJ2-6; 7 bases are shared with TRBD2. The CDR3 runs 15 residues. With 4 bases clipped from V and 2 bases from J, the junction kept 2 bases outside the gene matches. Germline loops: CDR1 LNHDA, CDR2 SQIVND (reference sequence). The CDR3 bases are TGTGCCAGTAGTAAGGGACTACCTGGGGCCAACGTCCTGACTTTC. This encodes CASSKGLPGANVLTF.

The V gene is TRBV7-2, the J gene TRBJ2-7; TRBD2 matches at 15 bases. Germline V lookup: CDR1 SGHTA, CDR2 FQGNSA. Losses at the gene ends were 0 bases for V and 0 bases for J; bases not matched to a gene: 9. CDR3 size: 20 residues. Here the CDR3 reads CASSLAGGLAGGRSSYEQYF. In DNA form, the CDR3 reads TGTGCCAGCAGCTTAGCCGGTGGACTAGCGGGAGGGCGAAGCTCCTACGAGCAGTACTTC.

DNA for the CDR3: TGTGCCAGCAGCCCCCAGACAGGGGGGACGTACGAGCAGTACTTC. Its protein product is CASSPQTGGTYEQYF. This rearrangement joins TRBV7-3 to TRBJ2-7, with 9 bases identical to TRBD1. The CDR3 is 15 residues long. V was pared by 5 bases and J by 4 bases, with 9 bases of the junction left unmatched. CDR1 and CDR2 (germline): SGHTA, FQGTGA.

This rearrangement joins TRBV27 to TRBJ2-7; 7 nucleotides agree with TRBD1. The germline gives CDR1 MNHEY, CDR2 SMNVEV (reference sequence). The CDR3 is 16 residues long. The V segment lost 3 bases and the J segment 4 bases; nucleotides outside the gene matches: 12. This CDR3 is CASSFLTGQSLYEQYF. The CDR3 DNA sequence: TGTGCCAGCAGTTTCTTGACGGGACAGAGTCTTTACGAGCAGTACTTC.

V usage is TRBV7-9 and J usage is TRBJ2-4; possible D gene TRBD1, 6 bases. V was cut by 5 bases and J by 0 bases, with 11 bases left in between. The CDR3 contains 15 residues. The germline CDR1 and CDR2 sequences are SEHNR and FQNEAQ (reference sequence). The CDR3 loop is CASSPTGLAKNIQYF. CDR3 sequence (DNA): TGTGCCAGCAGCCCAACAGGGCTAGCCAAAAACATTCAGTACTTC. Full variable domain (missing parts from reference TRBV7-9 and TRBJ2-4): DTGVSQNPRHKITKRGQNVTFRCDPISEHNRLYWYRQTLGQGPEFLTYFQNEAQLEKSRLLSDRFSAERPKGSFSTLEIQRTEQGDSAMYLCASSPTGLAKNIQYFGAGTRLSVL.

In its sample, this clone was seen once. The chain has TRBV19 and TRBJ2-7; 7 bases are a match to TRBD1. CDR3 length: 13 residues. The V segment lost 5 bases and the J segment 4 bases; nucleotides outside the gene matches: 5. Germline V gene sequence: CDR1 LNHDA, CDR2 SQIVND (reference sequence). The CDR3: CASSVTGRYEQYF. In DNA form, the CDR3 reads TGTGCCAGTAGTGTGACAGGGCGGTACGAGCAGTACTTC.

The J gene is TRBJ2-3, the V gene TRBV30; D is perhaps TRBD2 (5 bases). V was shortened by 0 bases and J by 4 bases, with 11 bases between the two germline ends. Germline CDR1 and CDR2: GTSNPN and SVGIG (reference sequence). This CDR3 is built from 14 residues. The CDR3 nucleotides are TGTGCCTGGAGTGTACGGACTCCCCCAGATACGCAGTATTTT. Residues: CAWSVRTPPDTQYF.

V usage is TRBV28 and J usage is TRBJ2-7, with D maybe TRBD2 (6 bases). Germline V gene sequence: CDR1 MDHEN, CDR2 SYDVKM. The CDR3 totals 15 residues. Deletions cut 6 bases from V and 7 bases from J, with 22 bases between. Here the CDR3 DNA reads TGTGCCAGCAGCACCGCCGGGACTCTTACCGAGGAGCAGTACTTC. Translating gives CASSTAGTLTEEQYF.

CDR3 DNA sequence: TGTGCCAGCAGTGAACAGGGGCCCTCTGGAAACACCATATATTTT. It specifies CASSEQGPSGNTIYF. The chain has TRBV2 and TRBJ1-3; D perhaps matches TRBD1 (6 bases). This CDR3 has 15 residues. Germline-derived CDR1 and CDR2 are SNHLY and FYNNEI. V dropped 2 bases and J dropped 0 bases, with 8 bases sitting between them. Based on the CDR3 plus reference TRBV2 and TRBJ1-3, the full variable domain is EPEVTQTPSHQVTQMGQEVILRCVPISNHLYFYWYRQILGQKVEFLVSFYNNEISEKSEIFDDQFSVERPDGSNFTLKIRSTKLEDSAMYFCASSEQGPSGNTIYFGEGSWLTVV.

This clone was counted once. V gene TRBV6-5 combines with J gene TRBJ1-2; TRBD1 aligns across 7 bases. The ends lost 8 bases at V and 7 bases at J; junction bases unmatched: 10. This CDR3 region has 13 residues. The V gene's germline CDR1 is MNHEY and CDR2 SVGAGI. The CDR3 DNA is TGTGCCAGCCAGAACAGGGGACTCGGTGGCTACACCTTC. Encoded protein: CASQNRGLGGYTF.

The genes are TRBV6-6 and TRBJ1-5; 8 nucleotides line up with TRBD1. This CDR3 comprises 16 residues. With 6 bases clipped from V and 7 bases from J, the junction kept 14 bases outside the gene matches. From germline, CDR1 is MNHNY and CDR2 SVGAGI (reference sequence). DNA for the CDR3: TGTGCCAGCAGGAGTCAGGGGGCAGGGGGCTGGCAGCCCCAGCATTTT. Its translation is CASRSQGAGGWQPQHF.

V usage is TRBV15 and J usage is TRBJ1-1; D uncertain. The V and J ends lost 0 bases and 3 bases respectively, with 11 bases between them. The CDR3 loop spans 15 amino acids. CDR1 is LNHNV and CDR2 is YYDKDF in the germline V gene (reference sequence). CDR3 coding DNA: TGTGCCACCAGCAGAGATCCCGGGTGGGACACTGAAGCTTTCTTT. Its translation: CATSRDPGWDTEAFF.

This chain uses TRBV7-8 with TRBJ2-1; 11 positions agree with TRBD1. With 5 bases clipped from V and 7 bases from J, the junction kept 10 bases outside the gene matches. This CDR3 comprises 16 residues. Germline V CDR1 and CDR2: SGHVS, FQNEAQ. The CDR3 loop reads CASSPAGTGGRNEQFF. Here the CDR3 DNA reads TGTGCCAGCAGCCCGGCGGGGACAGGGGGGAGAAATGAGCAGTTCTTC.

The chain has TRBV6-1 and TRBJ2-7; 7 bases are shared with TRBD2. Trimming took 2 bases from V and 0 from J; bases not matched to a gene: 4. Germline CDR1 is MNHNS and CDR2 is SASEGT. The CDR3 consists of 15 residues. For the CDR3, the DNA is TGTGCCAGCAGTGAACAGGGCGGGAGCTCCTACGAGCAGTACTTC. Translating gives CASSEQGGSSYEQYF.

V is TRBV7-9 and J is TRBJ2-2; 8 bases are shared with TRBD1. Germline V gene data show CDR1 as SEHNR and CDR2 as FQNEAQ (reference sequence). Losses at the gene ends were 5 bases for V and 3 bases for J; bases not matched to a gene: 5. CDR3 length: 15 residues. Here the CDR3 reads CASSLGQGDTGELFF. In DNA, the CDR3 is TGTGCCAGCAGCCTCGGACAGGGCGACACCGGGGAGCTGTTTTTT.

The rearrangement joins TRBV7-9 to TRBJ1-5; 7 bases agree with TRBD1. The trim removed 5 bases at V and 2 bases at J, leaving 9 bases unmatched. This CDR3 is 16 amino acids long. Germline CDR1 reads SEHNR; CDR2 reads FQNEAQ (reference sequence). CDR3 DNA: TGTGCCAGCAGCCGGCAGGGGGGCGCGGGCAATCAGCCCCAGCATTTT. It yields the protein CASSRQGGAGNQPQHF.

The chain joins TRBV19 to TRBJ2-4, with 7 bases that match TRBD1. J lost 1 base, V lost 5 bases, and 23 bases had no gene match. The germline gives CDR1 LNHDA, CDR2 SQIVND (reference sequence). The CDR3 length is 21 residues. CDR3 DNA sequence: TGTGCCAGTAGTGGTCGCCATTGGGACAGTTATGGTCCCTTGGCCAAAAACATTCAGTACTTC. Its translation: CASSGRHWDSYGPLAKNIQYF. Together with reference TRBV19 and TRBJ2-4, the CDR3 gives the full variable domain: DGGITQSPKYLFRKEGQNVTLSCEQNLNHDAMYWYRQDPGQGLRLIYYSQIVNDFQKGDIAEGYSVSREKKESFPLTVTSAQKNPTAFYLCASSGRHWDSYGPLAKNIQYFGAGTRLSVL.

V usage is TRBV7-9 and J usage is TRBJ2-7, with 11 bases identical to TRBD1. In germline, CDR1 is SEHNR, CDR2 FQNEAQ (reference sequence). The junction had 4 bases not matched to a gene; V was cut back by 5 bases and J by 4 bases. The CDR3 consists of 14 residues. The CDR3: CASSQDRGRYEQYF. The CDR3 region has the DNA TGTGCCAGCAGCCAGGACAGGGGGCGATACGAGCAGTACTTC.

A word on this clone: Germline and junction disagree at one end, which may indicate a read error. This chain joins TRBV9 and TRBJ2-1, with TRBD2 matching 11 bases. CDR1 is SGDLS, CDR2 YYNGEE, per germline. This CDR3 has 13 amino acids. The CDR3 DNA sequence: TGTGCCAGCAGCGTAGGACTAGCGGGAAGTTCACTCTTC. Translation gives CASSVGLAGSSLF.

The CDR3 region is CASSVSMGGSDTQYF. In DNA, the CDR3 is TGCGCCAGCAGCGTGAGTATGGGAGGCTCAGATACGCAGTATTTT. The chain uses TRBV5-1 and TRBJ2-3; D may be TRBD2 (6 bases). Per germline, CDR1 SGHRS and CDR2 YFSETQ. Trimming shortened V by 4 bases and J by 4 bases, and 16 bases separated the two germline ends. The CDR3 length is 15 residues.

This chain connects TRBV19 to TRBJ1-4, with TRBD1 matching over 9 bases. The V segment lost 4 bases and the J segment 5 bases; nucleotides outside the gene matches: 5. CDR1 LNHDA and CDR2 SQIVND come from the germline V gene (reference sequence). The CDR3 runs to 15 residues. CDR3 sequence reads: CASSTQGAGNEKLFF. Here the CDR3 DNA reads TGTGCCAGTAGTACACAGGGGGCCGGGAATGAAAAACTGTTTTTT.

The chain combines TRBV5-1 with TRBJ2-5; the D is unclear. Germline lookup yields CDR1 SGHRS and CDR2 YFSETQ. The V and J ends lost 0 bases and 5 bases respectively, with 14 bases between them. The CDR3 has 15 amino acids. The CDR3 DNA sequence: TGCGCCAGCAGCTTGGACATGACACCCCTTGAGACCCAGTACTTC. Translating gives CASSLDMTPLETQYF. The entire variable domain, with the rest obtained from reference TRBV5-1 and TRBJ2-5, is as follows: KAGVTQTPRYLIKTRGQQVTLSCSPISGHRSVSWYQQTPGQGLQFLFEYFSETQRNKGNFPGRFSGRQFSNSRSEMNVSTLELGDSALYLCASSLDMTPLETQYFGPGTRLLVL.

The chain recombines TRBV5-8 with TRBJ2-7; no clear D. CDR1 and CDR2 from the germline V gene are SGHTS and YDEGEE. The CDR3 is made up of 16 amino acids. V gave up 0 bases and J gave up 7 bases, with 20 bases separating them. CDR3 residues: CASSLGGRSPFLEQYF. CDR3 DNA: TGTGCCAGCAGCTTGGGCGGCCGTTCGCCCTTCTTGGAGCAGTACTTC.

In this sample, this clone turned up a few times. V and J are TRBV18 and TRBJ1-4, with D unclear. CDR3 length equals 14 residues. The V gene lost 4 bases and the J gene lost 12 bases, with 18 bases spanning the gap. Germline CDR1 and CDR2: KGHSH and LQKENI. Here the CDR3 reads CASSHINQESQLFF. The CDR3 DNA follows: TGTGCCAGCTCACACATTAACCAAGAATCTCAACTGTTTTTT.

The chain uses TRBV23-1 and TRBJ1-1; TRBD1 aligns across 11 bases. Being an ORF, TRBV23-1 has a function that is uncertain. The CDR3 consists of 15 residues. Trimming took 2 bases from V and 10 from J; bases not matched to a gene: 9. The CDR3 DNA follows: TGCGCCAGCAGTCAACGGAGGGGACAGGGGGAAAGAGCTTTCTTT. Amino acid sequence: CASSQRRGQGERAFF.